Presented here are 20 T cell receptor beta chains from one specimen sequenced in a study of blood T cells in healthy people across ages. A second PCR of 7 to 11 cycles used a sample-barcoded 5' primer and a J-beta primer mix. TCRdb processed the 5' RACE reads anew with MiXCR; each CDR3 protein has one entry. Among 700,000 to 900,000 distinct CDR3 sequences, around 24% were seen once, and the ten largest hold under 3%. The same data also went into a second study, on T cells of mothers and their children.

Sequences were obtained from blood. The receptors derive from a boy younger than 18 in good health.

This clonotype was found a few times. This chain joins TRBV3-1 and TRBJ1-1; D is unclear. The CDR3 is made up of 14 amino acids. Germline V gene sequence: CDR1 LGHDT, CDR2 YNNKEL (reference sequence). V dropped 4 bases and J dropped 0 bases, with 9 bases sitting between them. As DNA, the CDR3 is TGTGCCAGCAGCCTGACTTTTATGAACACTGAAGCTTTCTTT. Amino acid sequence: CASSLTFMNTEAFF.

The table lists this clonotype with a few counts. This chain connects TRBV24-1 to TRBJ2-2, with 10 bases lining up with TRBD1. V shed 4 bases and J 6 bases; nucleotides not matched to a gene: 4. Germline V gene data show CDR1 as KGHDR and CDR2 as SFDVKD. The CDR3 is made up of 15 amino acids. The CDR3 spells CATSDSGQGSGELFF. DNA of the CDR3: TGTGCCACCAGTGACTCGGGACAGGGGTCCGGGGAGCTGTTTTTT.

The CDR3 coding sequence is TGCAGTGCTAGAGAGGCGGGCCAAGAGACCCAGTACTTC. It codes for CSAREAGQETQYF. The V and J genes are TRBV20-1 and TRBJ2-5, with D tentatively TRBD2 (5 bases). V was clipped by 0 bases and J by 1 base, with 6 bases between them. The CDR3 has 13 amino acids. The germline gives CDR1 DFQATT, CDR2 SNEGSKA (reference sequence).

The chain recombines TRBV2 with TRBJ2-5; D is possibly TRBD2 (5 bases). The germline V gene encodes CDR1 SNHLY and CDR2 FYNNEI. This CDR3 has 13 residues. V lost 3 bases and J 10 bases, leaving 15 bases between the germline ends. CDR3 sequence: CASSDGEPLLQYF. In DNA, the CDR3 is TGTGCCAGCAGTGACGGGGAACCCCTTCTCCAGTACTTC.

This clonotype turned up a few times. V and J are TRBV11-2 and TRBJ1-4, with D possibly being TRBD1 (5 bases). The CDR3 spans 16 residues. Germline assignment: CDR1 SGHAT and CDR2 FQNNGV. Trimming left V 5 bases short and J 4 bases short, with 17 bases between. The CDR3 loop reads CASSPGGWRLNEKLFF. CDR3 nucleotides: TGTGCCAGCAGCCCGGGGGGGTGGAGACTTAATGAAAAACTGTTTTTT.

V and J are TRBV24-1 and TRBJ2-1; D possibly corresponds to TRBD1 (6 bases). The CDR3 is made up of 15 amino acids. Germline assignment: CDR1 KGHDR and CDR2 SFDVKD. Trimming shortened V by 4 bases and J by 10 bases, and 19 bases separated the two germline ends. CDR3 residues: CATSEAADRPFEQFF. CDR3 coding DNA: TGTGCCACCAGTGAGGCCGCTGACAGGCCCTTCGAGCAGTTCTTC.

This clonotype was recorded a few times. The chain uses TRBV5-1 and TRBJ2-5, with 7 bases that match TRBD1. Judging by the DNA end, TRBJ2-7 fits better; the J call may be wrong. The CDR3 runs 13 residues. Germline values: CDR1 SGHRS, CDR2 YFSETQ. This CDR3 is CASRQGDYYEQYF. DNA of the CDR3: TGCGCCAGCAGGCAGGGGGATTACTACGAGCAGTACTTC.

This clonotype was recorded only once. This sequence joins TRBV4-3 and TRBJ1-1; tentative D call: TRBD1 (6 bases). The CDR3 is made up of 17 amino acids. Germline loops: CDR1 LGHNA, CDR2 YSLEER. V gave up 4 bases and J gave up 3 bases, with 21 bases separating them. The CDR3 here is CASSPRGGGGVDTEAFF. CDR3 nucleotides: TGCGCCAGCAGCCCCCGAGGGGGGGGCGGCGTGGACACTGAAGCTTTCTTT.

This clonotype was found a few times. V gene TRBV5-1 combines with J gene TRBJ1-2; D is ambiguous. This CDR3 contains 12 residues. Trimming removed 1 base at V and 5 bases at J, with 6 bases between. In germline, CDR1 is SGHRS, CDR2 YFSETQ. Here the CDR3 reads CASSLNEYGYTF. The CDR3 DNA sequence: TGCGCCAGCAGCTTGAACGAATATGGCTACACCTTC.

The gene calls are TRBV4-2 and TRBJ2-1; possible D gene TRBD1, 6 bases. Germline CDR1 LGHNA, CDR2 YNFKEQ. The CDR3 runs 14 residues. The V and J ends lost 3 bases and 5 bases respectively, with 11 bases between them. CDR3 in amino acids: CASSQVGQNNEQFF. As DNA, the CDR3 is TGTGCCAGCAGCCAGGTAGGACAGAACAATGAGCAGTTCTTC.

The CDR3 bases are TGCGCCAGCAGGCAAATGGGACAGGGGTCTGAAGCTTTCTTT. Translating gives CASRQMGQGSEAFF. The chain has TRBV5-1 and TRBJ1-1; 10 positions match TRBD1. The CDR3 totals 14 residues. Germline loops: CDR1 SGHRS, CDR2 YFSETQ. V shed 5 bases, J shed 6 bases, and the junction held 7 bases outside the gene matches.

The chain carries TRBV7-6 and TRBJ2-7; 9 bases map to TRBD1. Per germline, CDR1 SGHVS and CDR2 FNYEAQ. The CDR3 spans 15 residues. Trimming took 5 bases from V and 4 from J; bases not matched to a gene: 9. The CDR3 is CASSLQTGGNYEQYF. Written as DNA, the CDR3 is TGTGCCAGCAGCCTACAGACAGGGGGAAATTACGAGCAGTACTTC.

The chain is built from TRBV7-3 and TRBJ1-1; TRBD1 is a possible D gene (5 bases). The CDR3 is made up of 13 amino acids. Per the germline V gene, CDR1 is SGHTA and CDR2 is FQGTGA. V was clipped by 5 bases and J by 6 bases, with 13 bases between them. The CDR3 coding sequence is TGTGCCAGCAGCCAAAGGGAAGGGGCTGAAGCTTTCTTT. This translates into CASSQREGAEAFF.

The J gene is TRBJ1-2, the V gene TRBV20-1, with D perhaps matching TRBD1 (5 bases). The V end was cut by 3 bases, the J end by 4 bases, with 15 bases between. Germline V gene data show CDR1 as DFQATT and CDR2 as SNEGSKA (reference sequence). CDR3 size: 14 residues. The CDR3 loop reads CSARGGGNVYGYTF. The CDR3 DNA sequence: TGCAGTGCTAGGGGCGGGGGGAACGTCTATGGCTACACCTTC.

This chain uses TRBV20-1 with TRBJ2-4; 8 positions agree with TRBD1. This CDR3 is 12 amino acids long. J gave up 7 bases and V 3 bases, and 2 bases lay outside the gene matches. From germline, CDR1 is DFQATT and CDR2 SNEGSKA (reference sequence). The CDR3 region has the DNA TGCAGTGCTAGCGACAGGGGTAACATTCAGTACTTC. This sequence encodes CSASDRGNIQYF.

This clonotype was detected only once. The genes are TRBV5-1 and TRBJ2-7, with TRBD2 identical over 7 bases. The germline V gene has CDR1 SGHRS and CDR2 YFSETQ. The CDR3 runs to 14 residues. Trimming took 8 bases from V and 3 from J; bases not matched to a gene: 11. The DNA for the CDR3 is TGCGCCAGTCGCCCCAGGGCGGGAGTCTACGAGCAGTACTTC. Protein sequence: CASRPRAGVYEQYF.

This clonotype has more than one count but fewer than ten. The chain has TRBV2 and TRBJ2-3; 15 bases match TRBD2. The CDR3 covers 20 residues. V lost 6 bases to trimming and J lost 0 bases; unmatched junction nucleotides: 13. Germline CDR1 reads SNHLY; CDR2 reads FYNNEI. The CDR3 sequence is CASRTPGRTSGGVSTDTQYF. The CDR3 nucleotides are TGTGCCAGCAGGACCCCCGGGCGGACTAGCGGGGGGGTGAGCACAGATACGCAGTATTTT.

The genes are TRBV5-1 and TRBJ2-1; TRBD2 agrees at 9 bases. CDR1 is SGHRS and CDR2 is YFSETQ in the germline V gene. V shed 7 bases and J 2 bases; nucleotides not matched to a gene: 10. The CDR3 contains 16 residues. The CDR3 sequence is CASGESGGPTYNEQFF. The CDR3 nucleotides are TGCGCCAGCGGCGAGAGCGGGGGGCCAACCTACAATGAGCAGTTCTTC.

V and J are TRBV14 and TRBJ2-5, with 11 bases that match TRBD2. The CDR3 has 16 amino acids. CDR1 is SGHDN and CDR2 is FVKESK in the germline V gene. Trimming cost V 4 bases and J 1 base; bases outside gene matches: 5. The CDR3 spells CASSLGLAVTQETQYF. As DNA, the CDR3 is TGTGCCAGCAGCCTGGGACTAGCGGTCACCCAAGAGACCCAGTACTTC. The whole variable domain, remainder taken from reference TRBV14 and TRBJ2-5, is EAGVTQFPSHSVIEKGQTVTLRCDPISGHDNLYWYRRVMGKEIKFLLHFVKESKQDESGMPNNRFLAERTGGTYSTLKVQPAELEDSGVYFCASSLGLAVTQETQYFGPGTRLLVL.

The chain joins TRBV29-1 to TRBJ2-7, with D maybe TRBD1 (6 bases). There are 12 residues in the CDR3. In germline, CDR1 is SQVTM, CDR2 ANQGSEA. The V gene lost 4 bases and the J gene lost 3 bases, with 10 bases spanning the gap. The CDR3: CSVGDTYYEQYF. The CDR3 region has the DNA TGCAGCGTTGGGGACACATACTACGAGCAGTACTTC.